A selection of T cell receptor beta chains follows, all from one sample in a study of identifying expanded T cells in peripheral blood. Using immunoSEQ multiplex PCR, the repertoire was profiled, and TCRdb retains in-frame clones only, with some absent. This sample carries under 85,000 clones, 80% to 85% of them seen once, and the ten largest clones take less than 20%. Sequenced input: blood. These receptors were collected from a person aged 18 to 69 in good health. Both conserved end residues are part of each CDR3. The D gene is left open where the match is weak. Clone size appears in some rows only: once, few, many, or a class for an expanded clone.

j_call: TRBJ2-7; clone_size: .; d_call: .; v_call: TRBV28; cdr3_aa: CASSGIQRNYEQYF; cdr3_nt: TGTGCCAGCAGTGGGATACAGAGAAACTACGAGCAGTACTTC
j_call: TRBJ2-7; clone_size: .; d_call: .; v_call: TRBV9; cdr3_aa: CASSGTVSSYEQYF; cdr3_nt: TGTGCCAGCAGCGGGACAGTGAGCTCCTACGAGCAGTACTTC
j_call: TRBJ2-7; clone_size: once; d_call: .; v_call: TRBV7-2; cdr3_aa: CASSSMVGEQYF; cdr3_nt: TGTGCCAGCAGCTCTATGGTTGGGGAGCAGTACTTC
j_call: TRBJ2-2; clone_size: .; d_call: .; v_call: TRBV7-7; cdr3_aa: CASSPGGWTGELFF; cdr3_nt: TGTGCTAGCAGCCCAGGGGGGTGGACCGGGGAGCTGTTTTTT
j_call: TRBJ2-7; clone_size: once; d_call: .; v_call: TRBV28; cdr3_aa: CASSDQVTAEQYF; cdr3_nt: TGTGCCAGCAGTGATCAGGTTACGGCCGAGCAGTACTTC
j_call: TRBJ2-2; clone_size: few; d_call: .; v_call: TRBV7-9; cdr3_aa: CASSTGQRWTGELFF; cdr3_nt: TGTGCCAGCAGCACGGGACAACGGTGGACCGGGGAGCTGTTTTTT
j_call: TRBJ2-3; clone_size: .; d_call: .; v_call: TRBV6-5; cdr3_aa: CASSRTLGSTDTQYF; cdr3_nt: TGTGCCAGCAGCCGTACATTGGGTAGCACAGATACGCAGTATTTT
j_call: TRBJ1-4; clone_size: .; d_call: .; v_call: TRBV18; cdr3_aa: CASSPIPGDTNEKLFF; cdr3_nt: TGTGCCAGCTCACCTATACCCGGGGATACTAATGAAAAACTGTTTTTT
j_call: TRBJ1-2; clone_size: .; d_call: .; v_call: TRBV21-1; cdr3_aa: CASSTPGPYGYTF; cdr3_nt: TGTGCCAGCAGCACTCCGGGTCCATATGGCTACACCTTC
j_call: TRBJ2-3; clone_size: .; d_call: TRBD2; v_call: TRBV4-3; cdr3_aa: CASSHEASGRARTDTQYF; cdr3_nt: TGCGCCAGCAGCCACGAGGCTAGCGGGAGGGCCAGGACAGATACGCAGTATTTT